The 27 T cell receptor beta chains given below trace back to one sample, sequenced in a study of blood T cell repertoires in COVID-19. TCRdb's table, derived via immunoSEQ multiplex PCR, lists solely in-frame clones and lacks some. The data show about 200,000 clones, 88% seen once. Sequencing was done on a sample of peripheral blood. These receptors all stem from a man in his forties with active or convalescent COVID-19.

The J gene is TRBJ2-3, the V gene TRBV27, with D unresolved. The CDR3 loop spans 16 amino acids. The germline CDR1 and CDR2 sequences are MNHEY and SMNVEV (reference sequence). Trimming removed 0 bases at V and 2 bases at J, with 12 bases between. The CDR3 DNA reads TGTGCCAGCAGTTTATCGACATCCACTTTCACAGATACGCAGTATTTT. Translating gives CASSLSTSTFTDTQYF.

This rearrangement joins TRBV15 to TRBJ2-3; 7 nucleotides line up with TRBD1. Germline lookup yields CDR1 LNHNV and CDR2 YYDKDF (reference sequence). The V segment lost 6 bases and the J segment 13 bases; nucleotides outside the gene matches: 16. This CDR3 comprises 14 residues. The CDR3 loop is CATSFSPQQGPEYF. CDR3 sequence (DNA): TGTGCCACCAGTTTCAGTCCCCAACAGGGGCCGGAGTATTTT.

This clone was picked up one time. The rearrangement joins TRBV5-4 to TRBJ1-2; 7 bases line up with TRBD1. Germline V CDR1 and CDR2: SGHNT, YYREEE (reference sequence). V lost 6 bases to trimming and J lost 4 bases; unmatched junction nucleotides: 15. The CDR3 spans 16 residues. CDR3 nucleotides: TGTGCCAGCACCACGACAGGGTTGGAAGCCTTCTATGGCTACACCTTC. Its protein product is CASTTTGLEAFYGYTF. Full variable domain (remainder filled in from reference TRBV5-4 and TRBJ1-2): ETGVTQSPTHLIKTRGQQVTLRCSSQSGHNTVSWYQQALGQGPQFIFQYYREEENGRGNFPPRFSGLQFPNYSSELNVNALELDDSALYLCASTTTGLEAFYGYTFGSGTRLTVV.

This clone has only a few counts. The chain joins TRBV14 to TRBJ1-1; the D gene is possibly TRBD1 (5 bases). V was shortened by 4 bases and J by 8 bases, with 11 bases between the two germline ends. The germline V gene has CDR1 SGHDN and CDR2 FVKESK. The CDR3 consists of 12 residues. CDR3: CASSRSGLEAFF. In DNA form, the CDR3 reads TGTGCCAGCAGCCGGTCGGGACTCGAAGCTTTCTTT.

This sequence joins TRBV19 and TRBJ2-1, with 10 nucleotides matching TRBD2. Trimming took 10 bases from V and 7 from J; bases not matched to a gene: 10. Germline V gives CDR1 LNHDA, CDR2 SQIVND (reference sequence). The CDR3 loop spans 14 amino acids. The CDR3 region is CATTLAGAANEQFF. CDR3 bases: TGTGCCACCACCCTAGCGGGAGCTGCAAATGAGCAGTTCTTC.

The chain uses TRBV5-4 and TRBJ1-1; D is possibly TRBD1 (5 bases). Germline V lookup: CDR1 SGHNT, CDR2 YYREEE (reference sequence). The CDR3 loop spans 16 amino acids. V lost 2 bases and J 2 bases, leaving 16 bases between the germline ends. CDR3 sequence: CASSFGSRATNTEAFF. Here the CDR3 DNA reads TGTGCCAGCAGCTTCGGGAGCAGGGCGACAAACACTGAAGCTTTCTTT.

This clone has more than one count but fewer than ten. The chain links TRBV28 to TRBJ2-6; TRBD1 might be the D (6 bases). The V end was cut by 6 bases, the J end by 0 bases, with 21 bases between. Germline V lookup: CDR1 MDHEN, CDR2 SYDVKM. The CDR3 has 19 amino acids. CDR3 sequence: CASSRNFREGGSGANVLTF. In nucleotides, the CDR3 is TGTGCCAGCAGCCGAAACTTCCGTGAAGGGGGCTCTGGGGCCAACGTCCTGACTTTC.

This rearrangement joins TRBV6-5 to TRBJ2-7; 8 nucleotides align to TRBD1. The germline V gene has CDR1 MNHEY and CDR2 SVGAGI. The CDR3 has 11 residues. Germline trimming cut 11 bases from V and 9 bases from J; bases unmatched to any gene: 9. CDR3 in DNA: TGTGCCTATGGACAGGGCTTAGGGCAGTACTTC. This gives the protein CAYGQGLGQYF.

The chain links TRBV7-3 to TRBJ1-1; 11 bases fit TRBD1. CDR3 length: 16 amino acids. With 5 bases clipped from V and 3 bases from J, the junction kept 8 bases outside the gene matches. Per the germline V gene, CDR1 is SGHTA and CDR2 is FQGTGA. This chain's CDR3 is CASSAPGTGGDTEAFF. In DNA, the CDR3 is TGTGCCAGCAGCGCACCCGGGACAGGGGGGGACACTGAAGCTTTCTTT.

The CDR3: CASSLSVSSGANVLTF. The CDR3 DNA is TGTGCCAGCAGCTTGAGCGTAAGCTCTGGGGCCAACGTCCTGACTTTC. The rearrangement joins TRBV5-4 to TRBJ2-6; no firm D call. V was shortened by 1 base and J by 0 bases, with 8 bases between the two germline ends. The CDR3 contains 16 residues. Looked up from germline, CDR1 is SGHNT and CDR2 is YYREEE (reference sequence).

The chain employs TRBV5-4 and TRBJ1-4; D remains unclear. Trimming left V 4 bases short and J 5 bases short, with 15 bases between. The germline V gene has CDR1 SGHNT and CDR2 YYREEE (reference sequence). There are 15 residues in the CDR3. This CDR3 reads CASSLGGHGNEKLFF. The CDR3 DNA reads TGTGCCAGCAGCCTGGGTGGCCACGGGAATGAAAAACTGTTTTTT.

The V call is TRBV18, the J call TRBJ2-7, with 8 nucleotides matching TRBD2. V trimming: 6 bases; J trimming: 3 bases; junction bases outside the gene matches: 7. The germline V gene has CDR1 KGHSH and CDR2 LQKENI. The CDR3 is 14 residues long. CDR3 sequence: CASSPSGSVYEQYF. For the CDR3, the DNA is TGTGCCAGCTCCCCCAGCGGGAGTGTCTACGAGCAGTACTTC. The full variable domain, in which reference TRBV18 and TRBJ2-7 provide the parts outside the CDR3, is NAGVMQNPRHLVRRRGQEARLRCSPMKGHSHVYWYRQLPEEGLKFMVYLQKENIIDESGMPKERFSAEFPKEGPSILRIQQVVRGDSAAYFCASSPSGSVYEQYFGPGTRLTVT.

The rearrangement links TRBV27 to TRBJ1-5; D gene ambiguous. Germline assignment: CDR1 MNHEY and CDR2 SMNVEV (reference sequence). V lost 6 bases, J lost 4 bases, and 10 bases lay in between. This CDR3 is 13 amino acids long. The DNA for the CDR3 is TGTGCCAGCAGCTACGACGGGAATCAGCCCCAGCATTTT. Translating it yields CASSYDGNQPQHF.

The chain employs TRBV13 and TRBJ2-2; 8 bases are a match to TRBD1. Germline V lookup: CDR1 PRHDT, CDR2 FYEKMQ (reference sequence). The length of the CDR3 is 15 residues. Trimming took 5 bases from V and 1 from J; bases not matched to a gene: 3. This CDR3 reads CASSPDRGNTGELFF. The CDR3 DNA sequence: TGTGCCAGCAGCCCCGACAGGGGGAACACCGGGGAGCTGTTTTTT.

V and J are TRBV6-5 and TRBJ1-3; D perhaps matches TRBD1 (6 bases). Germline assignment: CDR1 MNHEY and CDR2 SVGAGI. V gave up 10 bases and J gave up 2 bases, with 12 bases separating them. The CDR3 is made up of 13 amino acids. The CDR3, as DNA: TGTGCCACCCGGGACATCGCTGGAAACACCATATATTTT. Its protein is CATRDIAGNTIYF.

V gene TRBV4-2 combines with J gene TRBJ2-7; 13 nucleotides match TRBD2. V lost 4 bases and J lost 5; bases outside the gene matches: 5. The germline V gene has CDR1 LGHNA and CDR2 YNFKEQ. This CDR3 contains 15 residues. CDR3 nucleotide sequence: TGTGCCAGCAGCCGAACCGGGACTAGCGGGAACGAGCAGTACTTC. Protein product: CASSRTGTSGNEQYF.

This clone was counted between two and nine times. V gene TRBV25-1 combines with J gene TRBJ1-1; weak D call: TRBD1 (5 bases). The CDR3 contains 17 residues. Between the trimmed V and J ends, which lost 1 base and 4 bases, there was a span of 19 bases. Germline CDR1 MGHDK, CDR2 SYGVNS. The DNA for the CDR3 is TGTGCCAGCAGTGAATCGGAGGGCAGGGACGGGGGCACTGAAGCTTTCTTT. This encodes CASSESEGRDGGTEAFF. Based on the CDR3 plus reference TRBV25-1 and TRBJ1-1, the full variable domain is EADIYQTPRYLVIGTGKKITLECSQTMGHDKMYWYQQDPGMELHLIHYSYGVNSTEKGDLSSESTVSRIRTEHFPLTLESARPSHTSQYLCASSESEGRDGGTEAFFGQGTRLTVV.

The chain has TRBV5-1 and TRBJ1-1, with D unresolved. Germline assignment: CDR1 SGHRS and CDR2 YFSETQ. The CDR3 runs to 14 residues. Trimming took off 1 base at V and 0 bases at J, with 7 bases between the two ends. The CDR3 region has the DNA TGCGCCAGCAGCTTGCGGGTCATGAACACTGAAGCTTTCTTT. It encodes CASSLRVMNTEAFF.

The chain combines TRBV18 with TRBJ1-2; D ambiguous. The germline V gene encodes CDR1 KGHSH and CDR2 LQKENI. V was shortened by 6 bases and J by 4 bases, with 12 bases between the two germline ends. The CDR3 consists of 13 residues. CDR3 protein: CASSITASYGYTF. The DNA of the CDR3 is TGTGCCAGCTCCATTACAGCTTCCTATGGCTACACCTTC. The full variable domain, rest sourced from reference TRBV18 and TRBJ1-2, is NAGVMQNPRHLVRRRGQEARLRCSPMKGHSHVYWYRQLPEEGLKFMVYLQKENIIDESGMPKERFSAEFPKEGPSILRIQQVVRGDSAAYFCASSITASYGYTFGSGTRLTVV.

The V and J genes are TRBV7-8 and TRBJ2-7; 8 bases match TRBD1. The CDR3 runs 15 residues. J was trimmed by 3 bases and V by 1 base; bases with no gene match: 5. CDR1 SGHVS and CDR2 FQNEAQ come from the germline V gene. CDR3 sequence reads: CASSLGQGLNYEQYF. The CDR3 DNA reads as TGTGCCAGCAGCTTAGGACAGGGGTTAAACTACGAGCAGTACTTC.

This clone was recorded a few times. The rearrangement uses TRBV19 and TRBJ2-6, with no clear D. The CDR3 length is 14 residues. In germline, CDR1 is LNHDA, CDR2 SQIVND (reference sequence). The V and J ends lost 6 bases and 0 bases respectively, with 6 bases between them. The CDR3 region is CASRQISGANVLTF. The CDR3 nucleotides read TGTGCCAGTAGGCAGATCTCTGGGGCCAACGTCCTGACTTTC.

This clone was seen a single time. The chain carries TRBV18 and TRBJ2-7; D might be TRBD1 (5 bases). The CDR3 is 13 amino acids. The V end lost 6 bases, the J end lost 5 bases, and 14 bases lay between the germline ends. The germline CDR1 and CDR2 sequences are KGHSH and LQKENI. The CDR3 nucleotides are TGTGCCAGCTCCCAGTCAGGGATCAACGAGCAGTACTTC. Protein: CASSQSGINEQYF.

The chain combines TRBV5-4 with TRBJ1-1; D is uncertain. CDR1 is SGHNT, CDR2 YYREEE, per germline (reference sequence). V lost 3 bases and J 1 base, leaving 10 bases between the germline ends. The CDR3 is made up of 14 amino acids. The CDR3 nucleotides are TGTGCCAGCAGCTCTTTGACTGCGAACACTGAAGCTTTCTTT. It codes for CASSSLTANTEAFF.

The chain joins TRBV9 to TRBJ1-1; no firm D call. The V and J ends lost 1 base and 6 bases respectively, with 13 bases between them. CDR3 length: 14 amino acids. The germline CDR1 and CDR2 sequences are SGDLS and YYNGEE. The CDR3 DNA sequence: TGTGCCAGCAGCGTAAGCCCGCGAGGCGCTGAAGCTTTCTTT. Amino acid sequence: CASSVSPRGAEAFF.

The rearrangement joins TRBV2 to TRBJ1-3, with 8 bases that match TRBD1. The CDR3 sequence is 15 residues long. Losses at the gene ends were 5 bases for V and 3 bases for J; bases not matched to a gene: 6. Germline-derived CDR1 and CDR2 are SNHLY and FYNNEI. The CDR3 bases are TGTGCCAGCAGTCGGGACAGGCGGGGTGGAAACACCATATATTTT. It specifies CASSRDRRGGNTIYF.

The CDR3 reads CASSQKLLTNTGELFF. The CDR3 DNA sequence: TGTGCCAGCAGCCAAAAACTATTGACGAACACCGGGGAGCTGTTTTTT. The genes are TRBV3-1 (or the pseudogene TRBV3-2) and TRBJ2-2, with D unclear. V lost 2 bases and J lost 0, with 10 bases in between. Germline assignment: CDR1 LGHDT and CDR2 YNNKEL (reference sequence). The CDR3 spans 16 residues.

V usage is TRBV7-2 and J usage is TRBJ2-7; no reliable D call. V was clipped by 5 bases and J by 2 bases, with 7 bases between them. The CDR3 sequence is 12 residues long. Looked up from germline, CDR1 is SGHTA and CDR2 is FQGNSA. The DNA for the CDR3 is TGTGCCAGCAGCCCCCTTGCCTACGAGCAGTACTTC. It codes for CASSPLAYEQYF.